This entry lists 28 T cell receptor beta chains sequenced from one sample in a study of T cell repertoires in aging, cancer and after chemotherapy. Peripheral blood genomic DNA, not sorted cells or RNA, was the template. TRB rearrangements spanning V, D and J were amplified using mixed TRB-A/B primers. TCRdb re-called the multiplex PCR reads with MiXCR, one entry per CDR3 protein. The data show about 860 distinct CDR3 sequences, under 30% seen once. The specimen sequenced was blood. The receptor set was obtained from a human donor with a blood cancer.

The J gene is TRBJ2-5, the V gene TRBV7-2, with 7 bases identical to TRBD2. Germline V gene lookup returns CDR1 SGHTA and CDR2 FQGNSA. V lost 0 bases, J lost 4 bases, and 8 bases stayed unmatched. The CDR3 runs to 16 residues. This chain's CDR3 is CASSLALGRGGETQYF. CDR3 nucleotide sequence: TGTGCCAGCAGCTTAGCGCTAGGGAGGGGAGGAGAGACCCAGTACTTC.

There are a few counts of this clonotype. The chain recombines TRBV4-1 with TRBJ2-6; TRBD1 might be the D (5 bases). This CDR3 is 17 amino acids long. V shed 4 bases and J shed 4 bases, with 17 bases lying between them. CDR1 is MGHRA and CDR2 is YSYEKL in the germline V gene. The CDR3 reads CASSPDITSGGANVLTF. The CDR3 DNA sequence: TGCGCCAGCAGCCCGGACATAACATCTGGAGGGGCCAACGTCCTGACTTTC.

The chain joins TRBV18 to TRBJ2-7; D may be TRBD1 (5 bases). Germline V CDR1 and CDR2: KGHSH, LQKENI. V lost 1 base to trimming and J lost 2 bases, with 6 bases between them. The CDR3 is 13 residues long. This CDR3 is CASSPRQTYEQYF. The CDR3 DNA reads as TGTGCCAGCTCACCACGACAGACCTACGAGCAGTACTTC.

This clonotype counts as medium-sized. This rearrangement joins TRBV6-1 to TRBJ2-1, with TRBD2 matching 10 bases. The CDR3 loop spans 14 amino acids. Germline V CDR1 and CDR2: MNHNS, SASEGT. V shed 6 bases, J shed 4 bases, and the junction held 3 bases outside the gene matches. CDR3 bases: TGTGCCAGCAGCGTAGCGGGGGGTTACAATGAGCAGTTCTTC. Amino acids: CASSVAGGYNEQFF.

Concerning this clonotype: One end of the junction fails to match germline, which may point to a read error. The gene calls are TRBV13 and TRBJ2-7; D may be TRBD2 (5 bases). Per the germline V gene, CDR1 is PRHDT and CDR2 is FYEKMQ (reference sequence). This CDR3 has 13 residues. In nucleotides, the CDR3 is TGTGCCATCAGCCCCTGGACTGGGTCCGAGCAGTACTTC. This encodes CAISPWTGSEQYF.

This clonotype was detected a few times. The chain uses TRBV6-4 and TRBJ2-1; the match to TRBD2 covers 7 bases. CDR3 length: 15 amino acids. V lost 0 bases, J lost 3 bases, and 2 bases stayed unmatched. Germline lookup yields CDR1 MRHNA and CDR2 SNTAGT. The CDR3 nucleotides read TGTGCCAGCAGTGACTCTCCTAGCGGCTACAATGAGCAGTTCTTC. Residues: CASSDSPSGYNEQFF.

The chain couples TRBV20-1 to TRBJ2-1; D uncertain. Trimming cost V 3 bases and J 0 bases, with 9 bases left between them. Germline CDR1 and CDR2: DFQATT and SNEGSKA (reference sequence). The CDR3 has 14 residues. The DNA for the CDR3 is TGCAGTGCTAGTTCCCCGAACTCCTACAATGAGCAGTTCTTC. This sequence encodes CSASSPNSYNEQFF.

By share of the sample, this clonotype is large. This rearrangement joins TRBV29-1 to TRBJ2-5; 14 bases agree with TRBD2. V was pared by 0 bases and J by 0 bases, with 6 bases of the junction left unmatched. Germline-derived CDR1 and CDR2 are SQVTM and ANQGSEA. The CDR3 loop spans 18 amino acids. CDR3 coding DNA: TGCAGCGTTGAAGACGGACTAGCGGGGGGTGGGTACCAAGAGACCCAGTACTTC. This gives the protein CSVEDGLAGGGYQETQYF.

This clonotype turned up a few times. DNA for the CDR3: TGTGCCAGCAGCTCTACAGGCATAGCCAAAAACATTCAGTACTTC. Protein: CASSSTGIAKNIQYF. The rearrangement links TRBV7-9 to TRBJ2-4; perhaps TRBD1 as D (5 bases). This CDR3 has 15 amino acids. Germline V gene lookup returns CDR1 SEHNR and CDR2 FQNEAQ (reference sequence). V was cut by 4 bases and J by 0 bases, with 10 bases left in between.

This sequence joins TRBV6-1 and TRBJ2-7; D is undetermined. The CDR3 is made up of 11 amino acids. The germline V and J ends were trimmed by 2 bases and 7 bases, with 6 bases remaining between them. Germline-derived CDR1 and CDR2 are MNHNS and SASEGT. The CDR3 spells CASSERVEQYF. The CDR3 DNA reads as TGTGCCAGCAGTGAAAGGGTAGAGCAGTACTTC.

This clonotype has just a few counts. The chain combines TRBV7-2 with TRBJ2-7, with D perhaps TRBD2 (5 bases). V lost 4 bases to trimming and J lost 6 bases, with 22 bases between them. The CDR3 contains 16 residues. Germline V gives CDR1 SGHTA, CDR2 FQGNSA. CDR3 nucleotides: TGTGCCAGCAGCTGGCTGAGGGAACTAGGGTTGGGCGAGCAGTACTTC. Amino acid sequence: CASSWLRELGLGEQYF. The entire variable domain, with the rest obtained from reference TRBV7-2 and TRBJ2-7, is as follows: GAGVSQSPSNKVTEKGKDVELRCDPISGHTALYWYRQSLGQGLEFLIYFQGNSAPDKSGLPSDRFSAERTGGSVSTLTIQRTQQEDSAVYLCASSWLRELGLGEQYFGPGTRLTVT.

The CDR3 is CASSPPLRGGGANEQFF. The DNA of the CDR3 is TGTGCCAGCAGCCCACCTTTGAGGGGCGGCGGGGCCAATGAGCAGTTCTTC. This chain joins TRBV7-9 and TRBJ2-1; D perhaps matches TRBD2 (6 bases). The CDR3 is 17 amino acids. Trimming took off 5 bases at V and 6 bases at J, with 23 bases between the two ends. From germline, CDR1 is SEHNR and CDR2 FQNEAQ (reference sequence).

This clonotype is categorized as medium-sized. V and J are TRBV18 and TRBJ2-1; TRBD1 aligns across 9 bases. The germline gives CDR1 KGHSH, CDR2 LQKENI. The junction had 7 bases not matched to a gene; V was cut back by 3 bases and J by 7 bases. The CDR3 extends over 15 amino acids. CDR3 coding DNA: TGTGCCAGCTCACCCTGGACAGGGGAAATGAATGAGCAGTTCTTC. Encoded protein: CASSPWTGEMNEQFF.

This clonotype occurred a few times. The genes are TRBV28 and TRBJ2-7; D is perhaps TRBD1 (6 bases). Germline V gene sequence: CDR1 MDHEN, CDR2 SYDVKM. The CDR3 loop spans 14 amino acids. Trimming left V 4 bases short and J 5 bases short, with 15 bases between. The CDR3 DNA reads as TGTGCCAGCAGTTCGACCGGACAGCCTAACGAGCAGTACTTC. It yields the protein CASSSTGQPNEQYF.

Within the sample, this clonotype is large. The chain uses TRBV27 and TRBJ2-3; D not certain. V dropped 6 bases and J dropped 6 bases, with 10 bases sitting between them. The germline V gene encodes CDR1 MNHEY and CDR2 SMNVEV (reference sequence). This CDR3 has 12 amino acids. The CDR3 DNA reads TGTGCCAGCAGCCTAAGAGCGGATACGCAGTATTTT. Encoded protein: CASSLRADTQYF.

This clonotype came up a few times. This chain connects TRBV6-1 to TRBJ1-5, with a weak D call TRBD1 (6 bases). CDR3 length: 16 residues. CDR1 and CDR2 from the germline V gene are MNHNS and SASEGT. V was shortened by 2 bases and J by 2 bases, with 13 bases between the two germline ends. CDR3 region: CASSEFVGGGNQPQHF. The CDR3 bases are TGTGCCAGCAGTGAATTTGTAGGGGGAGGCAATCAGCCCCAGCATTTT.

In its sample, this clonotype is large. This sequence joins TRBV30 and TRBJ2-4, with 8 nucleotides matching TRBD2. J gave up 1 base and V 2 bases, and 4 bases lay outside the gene matches. CDR3 length equals 15 residues. The germline gives CDR1 GTSNPN, CDR2 SVGIG (reference sequence). As DNA, the CDR3 is TGTGCCTGGAGTATTGGCGGGGGGGCCAAAAACATTCAGTACTTC. This sequence encodes CAWSIGGGAKNIQYF.

J is TRBJ2-5 and V is TRBV12-3 or TRBV12-4, with 7 bases aligning to TRBD1. CDR3 size: 15 residues. Unmatched junction bases numbered 14, after V lost 10 bases and J lost 3 bases. CDR3 loop: CATRWSGQNEETQYF. As DNA, the CDR3 is TGTGCCACTAGATGGTCGGGACAGAATGAAGAGACCCAGTACTTC.

Relative to its sample, this clonotype is medium-sized. J is TRBJ2-1 and V is TRBV5-4, with TRBD1 matching 10 bases. This CDR3 has 13 amino acids. Germline V gene lookup returns CDR1 SGHNT and CDR2 YYREEE (reference sequence). V shed 4 bases and J 8 bases; nucleotides not matched to a gene: 3. In DNA form, the CDR3 reads TGTGCCAGCAGCCCGGGACAGGGGTATGAGCAGTTCTTC. Amino acids: CASSPGQGYEQFF.

This clonotype qualifies as medium-sized. The chain joins TRBV5-4 to TRBJ2-1; TRBD1 agrees at 9 bases. There are 13 residues in the CDR3. Germline CDR1 SGHNT, CDR2 YYREEE (reference sequence). V gave up 7 bases and J gave up 3 bases; unmatched junction bases: 2. The CDR3 DNA sequence: TGTGCCAGCGGGACAGGGTTCTACAATGAGCAGTTCTTC. Translated, it gives CASGTGFYNEQFF.

Judged by abundance, this clonotype is medium-sized. This rearrangement joins TRBV6-5 to TRBJ1-6; perhaps TRBD1 as D (5 bases). The CDR3 is made up of 14 amino acids. V shed 5 bases and J shed 9 bases, with 14 bases lying between them. The germline V gene has CDR1 MNHEY and CDR2 SVGAGI. The CDR3 here is CASSPTRQGSPLHF. CDR3 in DNA: TGTGCCAGCAGTCCTACAAGGCAGGGTTCACCCCTCCACTTT.

By proportion, this clonotype is medium-sized. The rearrangement joins TRBV6-1 to TRBJ1-4, with a possible D match to TRBD1 (5 bases). CDR1 MNHNS and CDR2 SASEGT come from the germline V gene. The CDR3 runs to 14 residues. The V gene lost 3 bases and the J gene lost 6 bases, with 11 bases spanning the gap. The CDR3 sequence is CASSEAGADEKLFF. The CDR3 coding sequence is TGTGCCAGCAGTGAGGCTGGGGCGGATGAAAAACTGTTTTTT.

This clonotype ranks as large (0.1 to 1%). The chain couples TRBV29-1 to TRBJ2-7; TRBD1 is a possible D gene (6 bases). Deletions cut 4 bases from V and 3 bases from J, with 13 bases between. In germline, CDR1 is SQVTM, CDR2 ANQGSEA. This CDR3 is 13 amino acids long. This CDR3 reads CSVARGTNYEQYF. The CDR3 DNA sequence: TGCAGCGTTGCAAGGGGGACAAACTACGAGCAGTACTTC.

This clonotype was observed a handful of times. The chain uses TRBV30 and TRBJ1-5, with D unresolved. CDR3 length: 12 amino acids. Per germline, CDR1 GTSNPN and CDR2 SVGIG (reference sequence). V lost 5 bases to trimming and J lost 8 bases, with 13 bases between them. The CDR3 reads CAWELSGEPQHF. For the CDR3, the DNA is TGTGCCTGGGAACTATCAGGCGAGCCCCAGCATTTT.

A few counts support this clonotype. The chain couples TRBV13 to TRBJ1-5, with 7 bases lining up with TRBD1. Per the germline V gene, CDR1 is PRHDT and CDR2 is FYEKMQ (reference sequence). Trimming at V came to 8 bases and at J to 0 bases, leaving 16 bases not matched to a gene. The CDR3 is 18 amino acids. The CDR3 bases are TGTGCCAGCCCGAAGCCCACAGGACAGGTTAATAGCAATCAGCCCCAGCATTTT. Protein: CASPKPTGQVNSNQPQHF. Full variable domain (missing parts from reference TRBV13 and TRBJ1-5): AAGVIQSPRHLIKEKRETATLKCYPIPRHDTVYWYQQGPGQDPQFLISFYEKMQSDKGSIPDRFSAQQFSDYHSELNMSSLELGDSALYFCASPKPTGQVNSNQPQHFGDGTRLSIL.

As to this clonotype: This sequence may be a read error, since a much larger clone differs from it by one base. This chain connects TRBV30 to TRBJ2-7, with TRBD2 as a possible D gene (5 bases). The germline CDR1 and CDR2 sequences are GTSNPN and SVGIG (reference sequence). This CDR3 region has 13 residues. CDR3 DNA sequence: TGTGCCTGGAGTCCAACTAGAACCTACGAGCAGCACTTC. This gives the protein CAWSPTRTYEQHF.

By sample fraction, this clonotype is medium-sized. The genes are TRBV30 and TRBJ2-7; TRBD2 matches 7 bases. The CDR3 contains 14 residues. V lost 0 bases, J lost 4 bases, and 6 bases stayed unmatched. The germline gives CDR1 GTSNPN, CDR2 SVGIG (reference sequence). The CDR3 protein is CAWSVWAGEYEQYF. In nucleotides, the CDR3 is TGTGCCTGGAGTGTATGGGCGGGGGAATACGAGCAGTACTTC.

This rearrangement joins TRBV12-3 or TRBV12-4 to TRBJ1-4; unclear D gene. Trimming shortened V by 5 bases and J by 4 bases, and 8 bases separated the two germline ends. The CDR3 extends over 13 amino acids. Here the CDR3 reads CASSVASNEKLFF. The CDR3 region has the DNA TGTGCCAGCAGTGTCGCCAGTAATGAAAAACTGTTTTTT.